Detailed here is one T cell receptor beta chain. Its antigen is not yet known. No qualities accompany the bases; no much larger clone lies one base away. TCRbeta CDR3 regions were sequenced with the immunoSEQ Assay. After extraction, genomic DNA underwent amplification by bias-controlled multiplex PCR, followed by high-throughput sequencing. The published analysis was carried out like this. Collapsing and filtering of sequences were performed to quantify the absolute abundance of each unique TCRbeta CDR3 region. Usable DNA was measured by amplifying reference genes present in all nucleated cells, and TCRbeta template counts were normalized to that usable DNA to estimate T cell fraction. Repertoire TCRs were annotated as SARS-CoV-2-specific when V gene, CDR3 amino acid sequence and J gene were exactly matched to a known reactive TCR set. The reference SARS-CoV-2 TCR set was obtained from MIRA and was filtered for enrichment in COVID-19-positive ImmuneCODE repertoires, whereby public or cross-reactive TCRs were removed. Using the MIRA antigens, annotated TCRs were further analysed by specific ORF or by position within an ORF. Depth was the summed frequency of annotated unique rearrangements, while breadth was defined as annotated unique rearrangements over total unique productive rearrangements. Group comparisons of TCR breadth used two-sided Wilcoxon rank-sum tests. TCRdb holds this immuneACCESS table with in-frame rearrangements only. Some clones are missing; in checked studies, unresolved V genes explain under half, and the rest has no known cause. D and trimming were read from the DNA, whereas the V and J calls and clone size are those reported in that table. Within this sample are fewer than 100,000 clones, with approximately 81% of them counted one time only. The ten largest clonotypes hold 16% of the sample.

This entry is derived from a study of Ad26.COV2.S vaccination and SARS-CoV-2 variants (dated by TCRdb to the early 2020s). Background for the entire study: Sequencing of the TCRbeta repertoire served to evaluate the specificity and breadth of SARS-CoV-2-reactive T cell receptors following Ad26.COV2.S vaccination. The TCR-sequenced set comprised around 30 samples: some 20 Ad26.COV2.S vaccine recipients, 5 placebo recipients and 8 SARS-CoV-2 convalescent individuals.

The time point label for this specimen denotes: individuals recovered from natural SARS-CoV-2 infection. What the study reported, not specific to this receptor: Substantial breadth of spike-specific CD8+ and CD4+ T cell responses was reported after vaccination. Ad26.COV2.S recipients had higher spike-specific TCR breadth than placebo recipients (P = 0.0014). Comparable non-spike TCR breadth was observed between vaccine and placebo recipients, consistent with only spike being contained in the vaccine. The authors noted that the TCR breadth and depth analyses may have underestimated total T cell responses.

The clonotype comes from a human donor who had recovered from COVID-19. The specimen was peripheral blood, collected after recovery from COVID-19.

The CDR3 region reads CASSDDAGLNTEAFF. The nucleotide sequence reads as follows: TGTGCCAGCAGCGATGATGCGGGGTTGAACACTGAAGCTTTCTTT. Recombination joined TRBV2 with TRBJ1-1, with no reliable assignment of the D segment. The CDR3 has 15 amino acids, counting the end cysteine and phenylalanine. The kept DNA is CDR3 alone, 45 bases in frame from the first base. The germline V gene specifies SNHLY as CDR1 and FYNNEI as CDR2. V and J are truncated by 6 bases and 0 bases respectively, leaving an intervening sequence of 14 bases. Supplemented by the reference TRBV2 and TRBJ1-1 proteins around the CDR3, the complete variable domain is EPEVTQTPSHQVTQMGQEVILRCVPISNHLYFYWYRQILGQKVEFLVSFYNNEISEKSEIFDDQFSVERPDGSNFTLKIRSTKLEDSAMYFCASSDDAGLNTEAFFGQGTRLTVV.